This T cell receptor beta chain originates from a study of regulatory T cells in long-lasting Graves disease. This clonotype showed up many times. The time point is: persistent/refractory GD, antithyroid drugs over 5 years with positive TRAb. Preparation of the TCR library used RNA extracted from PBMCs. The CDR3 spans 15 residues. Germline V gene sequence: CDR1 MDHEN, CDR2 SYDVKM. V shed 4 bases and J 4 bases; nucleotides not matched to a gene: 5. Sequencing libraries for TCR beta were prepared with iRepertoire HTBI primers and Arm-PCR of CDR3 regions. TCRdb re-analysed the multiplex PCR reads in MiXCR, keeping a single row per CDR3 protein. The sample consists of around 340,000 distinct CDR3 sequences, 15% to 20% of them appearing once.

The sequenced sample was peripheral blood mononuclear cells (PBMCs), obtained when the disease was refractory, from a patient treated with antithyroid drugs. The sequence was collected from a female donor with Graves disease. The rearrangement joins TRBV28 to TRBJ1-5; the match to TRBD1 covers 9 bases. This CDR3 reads CASSSYRGLNQPQHF. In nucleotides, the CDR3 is TGTGCCAGCAGTTCGTACAGGGGGCTGAATCAGCCCCAGCATTTT.